This T cell receptor beta chain was retrieved from a study of shared clonotypes between healthy human individuals. The overall study: Researchers drew samples from two women and three men aged 18 to 49.

Every contributor of samples was a Caucasian grown-up residing in Nashville, Tennessee. Generated by immunoSEQ multiplex PCR, the TCRdb table keeps only in-frame clones and is missing some. The sample lists under 1,100,000 clones, under 80% occurring once. Study conclusions and caveats: Estimated clonotype richness was generally higher in naive than memory subsets.

Of note for this clone: No antigen is known for it.

Trimming removed 2 bases at V and 5 bases at J, with 15 bases between. This CDR3 contains 15 residues. Germline values: CDR1 SGHTA, CDR2 FQGNSA. The sample consisted of memory CD4+ T cells sorted from blood. The subset is: CD45RA-negative fraction. The origin of this receptor is a man in his late teens or twenties in good health. The chain couples TRBV7-2 to TRBJ2-5, with D maybe TRBD2 (6 bases). This CDR3 reads CASSLREPSFETQYF. The CDR3 DNA is TGTGCCAGCAGCTTACGGGAGCCCTCCTTCGAGACCCAGTACTTC. The entire variable domain, with the rest obtained from reference TRBV7-2 and TRBJ2-5, is as follows: GAGVSQSPSNKVTEKGKDVELRCDPISGHTALYWYRQSLGQGLEFLIYFQGNSAPDKSGLPSDRFSAERTGGSVSTLTIQRTQQEDSAVYLCASSLREPSFETQYFGPGTRLLVL.